The entry that follows covers one T cell receptor (beta chain) sequence. Ten or more counts support this clonotype. Its recognized antigen is unknown. Since a much larger clone is just one base distant, this may be a read error. Likely a read error: the CDR3 ends without its conserved phenylalanine or tryptophan. TCRdb names Illumina HiSeq 2000 as the instrument used. TCR beta chain libraries were generated through multiplex PCR amplification. The amplified TCR beta chain products were analyzed by high-throughput sequencing. TCRdb trimmed the raw reads at Q25, called clones with MiXCR and kept productive beta chains. CDR3 protein duplicates are merged, each entry listing the most common genes and DNA. This sample comprises around 110,000 distinct CDR3 sequences, 30% of them detected only once. The biggest ten clones account for around 5.9% of the sample. The axillary draining lymph nodes of breast cancer patients were the source of the lymph node samples.

This entry comes from a study of breast tumors, draining lymph nodes, adjacent tissues (dated by TCRdb to 2015 to 2016). Concerning the study at large: The study compared TCR beta repertoires across tumor, adjacent nontumor tissue and axillary lymph nodes from breast cancer patients. In human breast cancer, the study set out to evaluate how tumor, surrounding tissue and draining lymph node repertoires relate to one another and whether T cells may move between these sites.

Study-wide findings and limitations: The data were judged consistent with most tumor T cells deriving from the lymph node and then expanding within tumor tissue. T-cell repertoire diversity in tumors was found to be lower than in lymph nodes but higher than in nontumor tissue, and preferential V and J gene usage was observed. The conclusion that tumor T cells originate in lymph nodes was framed as consistent with a hypothesis rather than directly demonstrated. Tumor and nontumor tissue repertoires were significantly more similar in luminal-like than in basal-like breast cancer.

CDR1 and CDR2, per the germline V gene (reference sequence), are LGHDT and YNNKEL. The CDR3 adds up to 14 amino acids, both ends counted. CDR3 DNA only is kept here, 42 bases in frame from base 1. V and J are truncated by 4 bases and 4 bases respectively, leaving an intervening sequence of 8 bases. The TCR comes from a female donor with breast cancer. Some clones in this sample may be carry-over from other donors' samples. Material: axillary lymph node tissue. The V and J segments used are TRBV3-1 and TRBJ1-6; TRBD1 might be the D gene, on 5 matching bases. CDR3 loop: CASSLRQYNSPLHL. In nucleotides, the sequence is TGTGCCAGCAGCCTAAGACAGTATAATTCACCCCTCCACCTT.